The sample holds many counts of the clone carrying this TCR beta chain. Its cognate antigen is unknown. cDNA was made from 500 ng RNA using alpha and beta constant primers. Separate chain-specific third strand synthesis with multiplexing indices produced the alpha and beta libraries. Two random hexamers, added before amplification and joined, formed each molecule's 12-nucleotide barcode. One entry per CDR3 protein, called by TCRdb with MiXCR from the 5' RACE reads. Seen here are some 20,000 distinct CDR3 sequences, 10% to 15% observed once, and the top ten hold around 10%. The repertoire came from unfractionated whole blood and reflected all unsorted peripheral T cells. The record originates from a study of HIV-infected patients and healthy controls. Study results and caveats: The study did not determine the donors' HLA types. Compared with untreated HIV+ repertoires, healthy controls showed roughly threefold more distinct CDR3s and higher Shannon diversity.

The receptor comes from an adult in good health. Input material: blood.

The CDR3 loop reads CASGLVEGIRDTEAFF. The CDR3, as DNA: TGTGCTAGTGGTTTGGTAGAGGGGATACGGGACACTGAAGCTTTCTTT. The J gene is TRBJ1-1, the V gene TRBV12-5; the D gene is possibly TRBD1 (5 bases). This CDR3 has 16 residues. Germline CDR1 is LGHNT and CDR2 is FRNRAP. V was pared by 0 bases and J by 3 bases, with 14 bases between.